This passage covers 30 T cell receptor beta chains from one sample sequenced in a study of CD4 T cells in relation to SARS-CoV-2 and coronaviruses. CD4+ T cells from unexposed donors were obtained before the COVID-19 pandemic (2011-2018). After approximately 10 days of culture, CD4+ T cells were isolated. These receptors' targets are unknown. Generated by immunoSEQ multiplex PCR, the TCRdb table keeps only in-frame clones and is missing some. The sample has some 19,000 clones; roughly 76% are singletons. The sample was CD4+ T cells from PBMCs, cultured in vitro. These receptors were obtained from a human donor in good health.

On this clone: Germline and junction disagree at one end, which may indicate a read error. The V call is TRBV10-3, the J call TRBJ1-2; TRBD1 is a possible D gene (6 bases). This CDR3 contains 13 residues. Germline values: CDR1 ENHRY, CDR2 SYGVKD. The CDR3 region is CATSPDSNYGYTF. In DNA form, the CDR3 reads TGTGCCACCAGTCCGGACAGCAACTATGGCTACACCTTC.

This clone was recorded a few times. The chain links TRBV19 to TRBJ1-2; D is undetermined. Per germline, CDR1 LNHDA and CDR2 SQIVND (reference sequence). The CDR3 is 11 amino acids. V dropped 5 bases and J dropped 11 bases, with 12 bases sitting between them. CDR3 residues: CASSLPRTYTF. The CDR3 DNA follows: TGTGCCAGTAGTCTACCGCGGACGTACACCTTC.

This chain links TRBV6-1 with TRBJ1-2, with D perhaps TRBD1 (6 bases). Trimming cost V 4 bases and J 8 bases, with 23 bases left between them. The CDR3 runs 16 residues. In germline, CDR1 is MNHNS, CDR2 SASEGT. In nucleotides, the CDR3 is TGTGCCAGCAGTGGACCGATCGGACAGCCCGAGAGAGGCTACACCTTC. Its translation: CASSGPIGQPERGYTF.

V and J are TRBV5-1 and TRBJ2-2; D may correspond to TRBD1 or TRBD2 (5 bases each). Germline CDR1 is SGHRS and CDR2 is YFSETQ. Trimming cost V 0 bases and J 0 bases, with 9 bases left between them. CDR3 size: 16 residues. The CDR3 loop is CASSLGRGANTGELFF. For the CDR3, the DNA is TGCGCCAGCAGCTTGGGGAGAGGGGCGAACACCGGGGAGCTGTTTTTT.

The chain links TRBV7-9 to TRBJ1-1, with unresolved D. Trimming pared 0 bases from V and 0 bases from J, leaving 11 bases between. Germline CDR1 SEHNR, CDR2 FQNEAQ (reference sequence). The length of the CDR3 is 16 residues. CDR3 sequence (DNA): TGTGCCAGCAGCTTAGCATTGGCACGAATGAACACTGAAGCTTTCTTT. It translates to CASSLALARMNTEAFF.

The J gene is TRBJ1-5, the V gene TRBV5-6; D ambiguous. This CDR3 region has 15 residues. Germline-derived CDR1 and CDR2 are SGHDT and YYEEEE. Trimming shortened V by 0 bases and J by 1 base, and 8 bases separated the two germline ends. Here the CDR3 reads CASSLVGPSNQPQHF. CDR3 DNA sequence: TGTGCCAGCAGCTTGGTAGGGCCGAGCAATCAGCCCCAGCATTTT.

This clone was detected a few times. The chain links TRBV6-5 to TRBJ2-7; 8 nucleotides line up with TRBD1. The V gene's germline CDR1 is MNHEY and CDR2 SVGAGI. This CDR3 has 15 amino acids. The V gene end was trimmed by 5 bases and the J gene end by 1 base; junction bases not matched to a gene: 7. The CDR3: CASSRTGSGSYEQYF. Here the CDR3 DNA reads TGTGCCAGCAGTCGGACAGGGTCTGGATCCTACGAGCAGTACTTC.

This chain links TRBV6-1 with TRBJ2-7; D is undetermined. V dropped 2 bases and J dropped 4 bases, with 12 bases sitting between them. In germline, CDR1 is MNHNS, CDR2 SASEGT. This CDR3 has 14 amino acids. Written as DNA, the CDR3 is TGTGCCAGCAGTGAAAAGCCACTCGGGTACGAGCAGTACTTC. This sequence encodes CASSEKPLGYEQYF.

The chain has TRBV7-9 and TRBJ2-5, with D perhaps assigned TRBD1 or TRBD2 (5 bases each). V lost 1 base and J lost 5, with 14 bases in between. The CDR3 length is 15 residues. Germline CDR1 and CDR2: SEHNR and FQNEAQ (reference sequence). CDR3 sequence: CASSLGGAGGETQYF. The CDR3 region has the DNA TGTGCCAGCAGCTTAGGTGGGGCCGGCGGGGAGACCCAGTACTTC.

The genes are TRBV2 and TRBJ2-1, with D possibly being TRBD2 (6 bases). CDR3 size: 14 residues. Per germline, CDR1 SNHLY and CDR2 FYNNEI. With 6 bases removed from V and 4 bases from J, the gap between germline ends came to 13 bases. The CDR3 sequence is CASRGLKGYNEQFF. CDR3 sequence (DNA): TGTGCCAGCAGGGGACTTAAGGGGTACAATGAGCAGTTCTTC. Looking up the rest from reference TRBV2 and TRBJ2-1 gives the full variable domain: EPEVTQTPSHQVTQMGQEVILRCVPISNHLYFYWYRQILGQKVEFLVSFYNNEISEKSEIFDDQFSVERPDGSNFTLKIRSTKLEDSAMYFCASRGLKGYNEQFFGPGTRLTVL.

The chain combines TRBV7-9 with TRBJ2-3; weak D call: TRBD2 (7 bases). With 8 bases removed from V and 2 bases from J, the gap between germline ends came to 17 bases. This CDR3 comprises 15 residues. Germline V CDR1 and CDR2: SEHNR, FQNEAQ (reference sequence). This CDR3 is CASLGRGGVTDTQYF. The CDR3 DNA is TGTGCCAGCCTGGGAAGAGGGGGGGTCACAGATACGCAGTATTTT.

The chain links TRBV6-5 to TRBJ2-1, with 8 bases that match TRBD2. Germline assignment: CDR1 MNHEY and CDR2 SVGAGI. CDR3 length: 13 residues. The trim removed 7 bases at V and 8 bases at J, leaving 7 bases unmatched. In DNA form, the CDR3 reads TGTGCCAGCAACAGCGGGAGTTTGGATGAGCAGTTCTTC. It encodes CASNSGSLDEQFF.

The V and J genes are TRBV6-4 and TRBJ1-1; a possible D gene is TRBD1 (5 bases). Trimming took 2 bases from V and 4 from J, leaving 14 bases between them. This CDR3 spans 15 amino acids. The germline gives CDR1 MRHNA, CDR2 SNTAGT. The DNA of the CDR3 is TGTGCCAGCAGTGACGAACCGGGGGAACTCACTGAAGCTTTCTTT. It yields the protein CASSDEPGELTEAFF.

The chain links TRBV2 to TRBJ2-7; 8 nucleotides align to TRBD1. CDR1 is SNHLY, CDR2 FYNNEI, per germline. V lost 4 bases to trimming and J lost 2 bases; unmatched junction nucleotides: 4. This CDR3 has 14 residues. CDR3 in amino acids: CASSVDRVPYEQYF. CDR3 nucleotides: TGTGCCAGCAGTGTGGACAGGGTCCCCTACGAGCAGTACTTC.

This chain links TRBV3-1 (or the pseudogene TRBV3-2) with TRBJ2-1; D not resolved. This CDR3 contains 18 residues. The V gene's germline CDR1 is LGHDT and CDR2 YNNKEL (reference sequence). The ends were cut back, 2 bases at V and 8 bases at J, with 25 bases in the middle. The CDR3 DNA follows: TGTGCCAGCAGCCAAAGAGCGCGCGGCCCGGGTTCGCGCGATGAGCAGTTCTTC. This gives the protein CASSQRARGPGSRDEQFF.

This clone was found a few times. The chain uses TRBV5-1 and TRBJ1-3, with a tentative D call TRBD1 (5 bases). Germline loops: CDR1 SGHRS, CDR2 YFSETQ. V dropped 7 bases and J dropped 4 bases, with 12 bases sitting between them. The CDR3 is 13 amino acids. Here the CDR3 DNA reads TGCGCCAGCGCGACAGAAAACGGAAACACCATATATTTT. Its protein is CASATENGNTIYF.

J is TRBJ2-2 and V is TRBV11-3, with D uncertain. The CDR3 runs to 12 residues. Germline assignment: CDR1 SGHNT and CDR2 YENEEA. The V end was cut by 6 bases, the J end by 7 bases, with 9 bases between. The DNA for the CDR3 is TGTGCCAGCAGTGACCCCGTCGGGGAGCTGTTTTTT. Protein sequence: CASSDPVGELFF.

The chain uses TRBV2 and TRBJ2-7; D not resolved. V was cut by 1 base and J by 7 bases, with 11 bases left in between. CDR1 is SNHLY and CDR2 is FYNNEI in the germline V gene. The CDR3 is 13 residues long. The CDR3 protein is CASSEGPGLEQYF. For the CDR3, the DNA is TGTGCCAGCAGTGAAGGGCCAGGCTTGGAGCAGTACTTC.

This clone was counted only a few times. The rearrangement links TRBV3-1 (or the pseudogene TRBV3-2) to TRBJ2-1; TRBD1 might be the D (6 bases). V was trimmed by 4 bases and J by 9 bases, leaving 7 bases between them. The CDR3 is 11 amino acids. CDR1 and CDR2 from the germline V gene are LGHDT and YNNKEL (reference sequence). The DNA for the CDR3 is TGTGCCAGCAGCCGACAGGTTGAGCAGTTCTTC. It codes for CASSRQVEQFF.

The J gene is TRBJ2-7, the V gene TRBV5-1, with 9 bases lining up with TRBD1. Trimming took 4 bases from V and 0 from J; bases not matched to a gene: 5. Germline V gives CDR1 SGHRS, CDR2 YFSETQ. The CDR3 covers 15 residues. In nucleotides, the CDR3 is TGCGCCAGCAGCCCCGGGACAGGGCCCTCCTACGAGCAGTACTTC. Protein product: CASSPGTGPSYEQYF.

This rearrangement joins TRBV9 to TRBJ1-6; D remains ambiguous. The CDR3 consists of 15 residues. Per the germline V gene, CDR1 is SGDLS and CDR2 is YYNGEE. With 0 bases removed from V and 1 base from J, the gap between germline ends came to 5 bases. The CDR3 DNA reads as TGTGCCAGCAGCGTAGGAAAGTCCTATAATTCACCCCTCCACTTT. Its protein is CASSVGKSYNSPLHF. Together with reference TRBV9 and TRBJ1-6, the CDR3 gives the full variable domain: DSGVTQTPKHLITATGQRVTLRCSPRSGDLSVYWYQQSLDQGLQFLIQYYNGEERAKGNILERFSAQQFPDLHSELNLSSLELGDSALYFCASSVGKSYNSPLHFGNGTRLTVT.

The genes are TRBV2 and TRBJ1-2; the match to TRBD1 covers 7 bases. The CDR3 is made up of 14 amino acids. Germline-derived CDR1 and CDR2 are SNHLY and FYNNEI. The V and J ends lost 3 bases and 0 bases, in that order; junction bases with no gene match: 1. The CDR3 protein is CASSDQGANYGYTF. CDR3 sequence (DNA): TGTGCCAGCAGTGACCAGGGGGCTAACTATGGCTACACCTTC. The variable domain in full, with the rest retrieved from reference TRBV2 and TRBJ1-2, is EPEVTQTPSHQVTQMGQEVILRCVPISNHLYFYWYRQILGQKVEFLVSFYNNEISEKSEIFDDQFSVERPDGSNFTLKIRSTKLEDSAMYFCASSDQGANYGYTFGSGTRLTVV.

The chain combines TRBV7-9 with TRBJ2-7; possible D gene TRBD1, 6 bases. CDR1 is SEHNR, CDR2 FQNEAQ, per germline (reference sequence). The CDR3 is 16 residues long. V was trimmed by 5 bases and J by 4 bases, leaving 21 bases between them. This CDR3 is CASSPRQERGIYEQYF. The CDR3 coding sequence is TGTGCCAGCAGCCCCAGACAGGAAAGGGGGATTTACGAGCAGTACTTC.

DNA of the CDR3: TGTGCCAGCAGTTTACCGGGACAGGGCCGGGCTTTCTTT. As protein: CASSLPGQGRAFF. This sequence joins TRBV28 and TRBJ1-1, with 9 bases identical to TRBD1. The CDR3 length is 13 residues. Germline-derived CDR1 and CDR2 are MDHEN and SYDVKM. Trimming at V came to 2 bases and at J to 11 bases, leaving 6 bases not matched to a gene.

This clone has just a few counts. The rearrangement uses TRBV15 and TRBJ2-7, with 7 bases that match TRBD1. This CDR3 spans 16 amino acids. V lost 5 bases to trimming and J lost 4 bases; unmatched junction nucleotides: 14. The germline V gene encodes CDR1 LNHNV and CDR2 YYDKDF (reference sequence). CDR3 amino acids: CATSLDSQGGWYEQYF. As DNA, the CDR3 is TGTGCCACCAGCCTTGACTCTCAAGGGGGCTGGTACGAGCAGTACTTC.

V usage is TRBV6-5 and J usage is TRBJ2-4; possibly TRBD1 for D (7 bases). There are 15 residues in the CDR3. V was trimmed by 6 bases and J by 6 bases, leaving 18 bases between them. Per the germline V gene, CDR1 is MNHEY and CDR2 is SVGAGI. Written as DNA, the CDR3 is TGTGCCAGCAGCCCATCAGGGGGGCGGCGAAACATTCAGTACTTC. As protein: CASSPSGGRRNIQYF.

This chain uses TRBV6-4 with TRBJ2-3, with 9 bases aligning to TRBD2. In germline, CDR1 is MRHNA, CDR2 SNTAGT. V shed 0 bases, J shed 2 bases, and the junction held 3 bases outside the gene matches. This CDR3 contains 16 residues. The CDR3 bases are TGTGCCAGCAGTGACTCTAGCGGGAGCCACACAGATACGCAGTATTTT. As protein: CASSDSSGSHTDTQYF.

The chain employs TRBV5-1 and TRBJ1-4; the D gene is possibly TRBD1 (6 bases). Germline CDR1 is SGHRS and CDR2 is YFSETQ. CDR3 length: 15 residues. Trimming removed 4 bases at V and 2 bases at J, with 12 bases between. The CDR3 sequence: CASSAAGDTNEKLFF. DNA for the CDR3: TGCGCCAGCAGCGCCGCAGGGGACACTAATGAAAAACTGTTTTTT.

This rearrangement joins TRBV7-9 to TRBJ2-7, with TRBD1 as a possible D gene (6 bases). Trimming pared 1 base from V and 4 bases from J, leaving 11 bases between. Per germline, CDR1 SEHNR and CDR2 FQNEAQ (reference sequence). The CDR3 sequence is 14 residues long. CDR3 in amino acids: CASSLGAGQYEQYF. In DNA, the CDR3 is TGTGCCAGCAGCTTAGGCGCCGGACAGTACGAGCAGTACTTC.

This rearrangement joins TRBV19 to TRBJ1-2; D is ambiguous. Between the trimmed V and J ends, which lost 5 bases and 5 bases, there was a span of 6 bases. The CDR3 length is 11 residues. CDR1 is LNHDA and CDR2 is SQIVND in the germline V gene (reference sequence). CDR3 sequence: CASSGRYGYTF. CDR3 DNA: TGTGCCAGTAGTGGACGATATGGCTACACCTTC.